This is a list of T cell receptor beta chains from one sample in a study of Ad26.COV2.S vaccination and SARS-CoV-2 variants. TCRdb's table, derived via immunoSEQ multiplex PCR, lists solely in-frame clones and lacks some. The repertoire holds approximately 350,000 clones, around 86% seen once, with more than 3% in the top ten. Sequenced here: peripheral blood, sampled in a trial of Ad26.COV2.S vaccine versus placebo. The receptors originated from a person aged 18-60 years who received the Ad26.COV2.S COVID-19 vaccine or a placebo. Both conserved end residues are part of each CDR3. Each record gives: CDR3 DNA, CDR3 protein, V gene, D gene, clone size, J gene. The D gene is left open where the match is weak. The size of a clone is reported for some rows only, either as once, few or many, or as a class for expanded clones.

TGTGCCAGCAGGCAAAGTTCAGGGGTCAATCAGCCCCAGCATTTT CASRQSSGVNQPQHF TRBV27 NA few TRBJ1-5
TGTGCCAGTAGTATAGATCTGGGGGGACCCTCCTACAATGAGCAGTTCTTC CASSIDLGGPSYNEQFF TRBV19 NA once TRBJ2-1
TGTGCCAGCAGCCAATTTGGGACAGATGAAAAACTGTTTTTT CASSQFGTDEKLFF TRBV3-1/TRBV3-2 TRBD1 NA TRBJ1-4
TGCGCCAGCAGCCAAGAAAGCGGGGGGCTCGGGATCTACGAGCAGTACTTC CASSQESGGLGIYEQYF TRBV4-3 TRBD2 NA TRBJ2-7
TGTGCCAGCAGCCCCTCTGACGATGCCTACAATGAGCAGTTCTTC CASSPSDDAYNEQFF TRBV7-2 NA NA TRBJ2-1
TGTGCCAGCAGCCCTGGGGGAGGCACTGAAGCTTTCTTT CASSPGGGTEAFF TRBV7-2 NA NA TRBJ1-1
TGTGCCAGCAGTTTATCGTCAGCGGTTAGCTATTACAATGAGCAGTTCTTC CASSLSSAVSYYNEQFF TRBV27 NA NA TRBJ2-1
TGTGCCAGCTCACCAACTCCTGTGAAAGATGAAAAACTGTTTTTT CASSPTPVKDEKLFF TRBV18 NA NA TRBJ1-4
TGTGCCAGCAGCTTAAGGGGGAGCACCGGGGAGCTGTTTTTT CASSLRGSTGELFF TRBV7-9 NA few TRBJ2-2
TGTGCTAGCAGCCAGGGACAGGGTGCTGAAAAACTGTTTTTT CASSQGQGAEKLFF TRBV7-7 TRBD1 few TRBJ1-4
TGTGCCAGCAGCCAAGACCGGACAGGGGTAGGTTATGGCTACACCTTC CASSQDRTGVGYGYTF TRBV3-1/TRBV3-2 TRBD1 NA TRBJ1-2
TGTGCCAGCAGACATGACAGGGGCATTACTGAAGCTTTCTTT CASRHDRGITEAFF TRBV6-5 TRBD1 NA TRBJ1-1
TGTGCCAGCAGCTTCGGCAGGGCTAGTAGCACTGAAGCTTTCTTT CASSFGRASSTEAFF TRBV11-1 NA NA TRBJ1-1
TGTGCCAGCAGTCCCGCAGGGGATTTCTACGAGCAGTACTTC CASSPAGDFYEQYF TRBV27 NA NA TRBJ2-7
TGTGCCAGTAGCGACAGGGGGCAGGGCTATGGCTACACCTTC CASSDRGQGYGYTF TRBV19 TRBD1 NA TRBJ1-2
TGTGCCAGCAGCCGTGGTCGGGGAGAGGATGGCTACACCTTC CASSRGRGEDGYTF TRBV7-2 NA NA TRBJ1-2
TGTGCCAGCAGTGAAGCGCCGGGGGCCTACTATGGCTACACCTTC CASSEAPGAYYGYTF TRBV2 NA NA TRBJ1-2
TGTGCCAGCAGCGTAGCGGGGACAGATACGCAGTATTTT CASSVAGTDTQYF TRBV9 NA NA TRBJ2-3
TGTGCCAGCAGCTTAGCCCCGGCCAGGGGCAATCAGCCCCAGCATTTT CASSLAPARGNQPQHF TRBV11-2 NA NA TRBJ1-5
TGTGCCAGCAGTCCCCTGGTCAGTTCCTACGAGCAGTACTTC CASSPLVSSYEQYF TRBV27 NA NA TRBJ2-7
TGTGCCAGCAGCGTAGAGTGGGCGAACACCGGGGAACTGTTTTTT CASSVEWANTGELFF TRBV9 NA NA TRBJ2-2
TGTGCCAGCAGTTTACAGGGGAAGGGTAATTCACCCCTCCACTTT CASSLQGKGNSPLHF TRBV6-5 TRBD1 NA TRBJ1-6
TGCGCCAGCAGCTTGGGGGGACAGGGGGCGGACGAGCAGTACTTC CASSLGGQGADEQYF TRBV5-1 TRBD1 NA TRBJ2-7
TGTGCCAGTAGAACAGGGGGCGGTCAGCCCCAGCATTTT CASRTGGGQPQHF TRBV19 TRBD1 few TRBJ1-5
TGTGCCAGCAGTCTCGGACAGTTTGGGGCCAACGTCCTGACTTTC CASSLGQFGANVLTF TRBV27 NA once TRBJ2-6
TGTGCCATCAGTACAGCATACGAGCAGTACTTC CAISTAYEQYF TRBV10-3 NA NA TRBJ2-7
TGTGCCAGCAGCTTTTCTCACAGCACAGATACGCAGTATTTT CASSFSHSTDTQYF TRBV7-2 NA NA TRBJ2-3
TGTGCCTGGAGTGTACTGGGCAGGGAAAGGGATGGCTACACCTTC CAWSVLGRERDGYTF TRBV30 NA NA TRBJ1-2
TGTGCCAGCAGCGGACCCGAGGTTTTTACAGGAGTCTATGGCTACACCTTC CASSGPEVFTGVYGYTF TRBV7-9 NA NA TRBJ1-2
TGCGCCAGCAGCTATCTAGATACGGCCAAAAACATTCAGTACTTC CASSYLDTAKNIQYF TRBV4-1 NA few TRBJ2-4
TGTGCCACCAGTTCTAAAGGGGGGGCGGACACTGAAGCTTTCTTT CATSSKGGADTEAFF TRBV15 NA once TRBJ1-1
TGCGCCAGCAGCCACCGACTTAATTACTACGAGCAGTACTTC CASSHRLNYYEQYF TRBV4-1 NA NA TRBJ2-7
TGTGCCAGCAGCGGAGCAGCGGGGGGACGGACAGATACGCAGTATTTT CASSGAAGGRTDTQYF TRBV2 TRBD2 NA TRBJ2-3
TGTGCCATCAGTGAGTCGAACGGGGTCTTCTATGGCTACACCTTC CAISESNGVFYGYTF TRBV10-3 NA NA TRBJ1-2
TGTGCCAGCAGCCCCGGGAGACAGTACTATGGCTACACCTTC CASSPGRQYYGYTF TRBV11-1 NA NA TRBJ1-2
TGTGCCAGCAGCCCGGGACAGGGTTACAATGAGCAGTTCTTC CASSPGQGYNEQFF TRBV7-9 TRBD1 few TRBJ2-1
TGTGCCATCAGTGAGTCGGGCAGCAATGAAGCTTTCTTT CAISESGSNEAFF TRBV10-3 NA NA TRBJ1-1
TGTGCCAGCAGCCCCGGCGGGGATACAATGAGTGACGGCTACACCTTC CASSPGGDTMSDGYTF TRBV6-2/TRBV6-3 NA NA TRBJ1-2
TGTGCCAGCTGTCAGACAGAGGAAGGGGAAAAACTGTTTTTT CASCQTEEGEKLFF TRBV3-1/TRBV3-2 NA NA TRBJ1-4
TGCAGCGTCCTAGGACGGGGGAACACTGAAGCTTTCTTT CSVLGRGNTEAFF TRBV29-1 NA NA TRBJ1-1
TGCGCCAGCAGCCCCGGGACAGGTCTCTATGGCTACACCTTC CASSPGTGLYGYTF TRBV5-1 TRBD1 NA TRBJ1-2
TGTGCCAGCAGCCCCCGGGACAGGCACGGCTACACCTTC CASSPRDRHGYTF TRBV7-9 TRBD1 NA TRBJ1-2
TGTGCCAGCTCACCACCCCCGGGAGGAACGAAAGGCTACACCTTC CASSPPPGGTKGYTF TRBV18 NA NA TRBJ1-2
TGTGCCAGCAGTACCCTCTGGCGGGGGGGCCAGGATACGCAGTATTTT CASSTLWRGGQDTQYF TRBV27 TRBD2 NA TRBJ2-3
TGTGCCAGCAGCTCCACGGGACAGCCGAACACCGGGGAGCTGTTTTTT CASSSTGQPNTGELFF TRBV13 TRBD1 NA TRBJ2-2
TGTGCCAGCAGCCCTCGGGACCTGTACGAGCAGTACTTC CASSPRDLYEQYF TRBV3-1/TRBV3-2 NA NA TRBJ2-7
TGTGCCAGTAGTATAGACGTGTGGGATCAGCCCCAGCATTTT CASSIDVWDQPQHF TRBV19 NA NA TRBJ1-5
TGTGCCAGCAGTGAAGGGGACAGGGTCCATGAGCAGTTCTTC CASSEGDRVHEQFF TRBV2 TRBD1 NA TRBJ2-1
TGCGCCAGCAGCTTGGAGGGGACCTCCTACAATGAGCAGTTCTTC CASSLEGTSYNEQFF TRBV5-1 NA NA TRBJ2-1
TGTGCCAGCAGCCATTCCATCACAGATACGCAGTATTTT CASSHSITDTQYF TRBV7-9 NA NA TRBJ2-3
TGTGCCAGCAGCTTCCCTAGCACAGATACGCAGTATTTT CASSFPSTDTQYF TRBV7-9 NA NA TRBJ2-3